The clone carrying this TCR beta chain was seen only a few times. The antigen remains undetermined. This entry is derived from a study of human T cells and chemical hapten exposure. Study details: Sensitizing treatment utilized 2% DPC over an approximately 2 cm by approximately 2 cm portion of upper inner arm skin. Patients received weekly diphenylcyclopropenone doses to the scalp throughout the approximately 24-week study.

The V gene end was trimmed by 4 bases and the J gene end by 2 bases; junction bases not matched to a gene: 6. The CDR3 has 15 residues. Per the germline V gene, CDR1 is MDHEN and CDR2 is SYDVKM. TCRdb reanalysed the RACE reads using MiXCR and keeps one entry per CDR3 protein. The sample has about 260,000 distinct CDR3 sequences; about 9% are singletons. Study outcomes and limitations: Having alopecia, donors may respond immunologically unlike healthy people. Expanded TCRs created a significantly greater count of big CDR3 similarity clusters than controls did.

The time point here: pre-sensitization, week 0. Treatment: therapeutic diphenylcyclopropenone sensitization with weekly scalp DPC. Sequencing used whole blood, obtained in connection with sensitization to the hapten diphenylcyclopropenone (DPC). V usage is TRBV28 and J usage is TRBJ2-7; TRBD1 matches at 9 bases. This receptor was taken from a woman aged 40 to 50 with alopecia areata. Some clones in this sample may be carry-over from other donors' samples. The CDR3 loop reads CASSSRTGDPYEQYF. For the CDR3, the DNA is TGTGCCAGCAGTTCCAGGACAGGGGACCCCTACGAGCAGTACTTC.